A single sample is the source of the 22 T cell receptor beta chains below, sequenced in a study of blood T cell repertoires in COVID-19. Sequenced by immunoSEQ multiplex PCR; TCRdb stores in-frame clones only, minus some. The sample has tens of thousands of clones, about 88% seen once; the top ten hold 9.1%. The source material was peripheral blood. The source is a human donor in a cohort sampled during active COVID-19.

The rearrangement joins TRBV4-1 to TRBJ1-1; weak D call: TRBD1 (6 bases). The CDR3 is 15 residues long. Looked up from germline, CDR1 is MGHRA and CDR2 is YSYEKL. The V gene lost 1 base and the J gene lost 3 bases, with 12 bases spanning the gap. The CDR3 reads CASSQGQVGDTEAFF. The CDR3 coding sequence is TGCGCCAGCAGCCAAGGACAGGTGGGGGACACTGAAGCTTTCTTT.

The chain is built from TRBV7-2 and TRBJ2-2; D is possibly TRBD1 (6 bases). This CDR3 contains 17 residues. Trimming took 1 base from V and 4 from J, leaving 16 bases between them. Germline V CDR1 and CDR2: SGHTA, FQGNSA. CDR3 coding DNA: TGTGCCAGCAGCTTAGATTGGAACAGGGCCTCCACCGGGGAGCTGTTTTTT. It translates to CASSLDWNRASTGELFF. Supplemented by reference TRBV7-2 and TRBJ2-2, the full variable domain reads GAGVSQSPSNKVTEKGKDVELRCDPISGHTALYWYRQSLGQGLEFLIYFQGNSAPDKSGLPSDRFSAERTGGSVSTLTIQRTQQEDSAVYLCASSLDWNRASTGELFFGEGSRLTVL.

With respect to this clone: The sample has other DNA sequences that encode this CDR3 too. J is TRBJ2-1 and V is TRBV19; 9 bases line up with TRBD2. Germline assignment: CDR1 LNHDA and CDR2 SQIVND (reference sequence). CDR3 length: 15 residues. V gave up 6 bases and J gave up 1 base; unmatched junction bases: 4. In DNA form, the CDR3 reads TGTGCCAGTAGGACTAGCGGCCCTTCCTACAATGAGCAGTTCTTC. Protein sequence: CASRTSGPSYNEQFF.

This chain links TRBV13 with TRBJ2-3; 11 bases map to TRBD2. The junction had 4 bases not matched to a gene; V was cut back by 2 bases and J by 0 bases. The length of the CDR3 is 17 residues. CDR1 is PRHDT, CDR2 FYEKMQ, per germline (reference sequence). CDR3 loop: CASSLSTSGMSTDTQYF. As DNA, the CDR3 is TGTGCCAGCAGCTTATCGACTAGCGGGATGAGCACAGATACGCAGTATTTT.

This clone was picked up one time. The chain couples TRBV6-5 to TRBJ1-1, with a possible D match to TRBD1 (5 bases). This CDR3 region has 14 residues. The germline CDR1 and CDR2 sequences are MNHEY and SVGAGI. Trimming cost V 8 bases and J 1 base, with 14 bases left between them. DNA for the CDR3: TGTGCCAGCCGAAAGAGTAGGGGGAACACTGAAGCTTTCTTT. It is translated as CASRKSRGNTEAFF.

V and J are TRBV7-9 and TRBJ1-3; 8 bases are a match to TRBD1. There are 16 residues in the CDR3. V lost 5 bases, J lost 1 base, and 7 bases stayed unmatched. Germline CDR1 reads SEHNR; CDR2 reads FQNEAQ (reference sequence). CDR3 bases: TGTGCCAGCAGCCCGGGGGACAGGACTTCTGGAAACACCATATATTTT. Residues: CASSPGDRTSGNTIYF.

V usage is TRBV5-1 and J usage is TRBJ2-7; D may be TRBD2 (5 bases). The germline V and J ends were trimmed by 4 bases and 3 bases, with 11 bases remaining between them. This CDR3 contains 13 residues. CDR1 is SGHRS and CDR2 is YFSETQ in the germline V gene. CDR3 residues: CASSRSDFYEQYF. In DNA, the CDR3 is TGCGCCAGCAGCCGCTCGGACTTCTACGAGCAGTACTTC.

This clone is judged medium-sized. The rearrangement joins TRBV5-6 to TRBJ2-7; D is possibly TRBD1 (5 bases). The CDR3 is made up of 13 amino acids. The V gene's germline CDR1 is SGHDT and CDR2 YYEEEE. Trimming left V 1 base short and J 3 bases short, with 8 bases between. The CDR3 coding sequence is TGTGCCAGCAGCTTGTTGACAGACTACGAGCAGTACTTC. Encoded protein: CASSLLTDYEQYF.

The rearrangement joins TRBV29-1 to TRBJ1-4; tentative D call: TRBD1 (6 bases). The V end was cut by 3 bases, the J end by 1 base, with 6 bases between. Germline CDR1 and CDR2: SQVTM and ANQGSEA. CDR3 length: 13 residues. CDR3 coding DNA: TGCAGCGTTGAGGACAGAACTAATGAAAAACTGTTTTTT. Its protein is CSVEDRTNEKLFF.

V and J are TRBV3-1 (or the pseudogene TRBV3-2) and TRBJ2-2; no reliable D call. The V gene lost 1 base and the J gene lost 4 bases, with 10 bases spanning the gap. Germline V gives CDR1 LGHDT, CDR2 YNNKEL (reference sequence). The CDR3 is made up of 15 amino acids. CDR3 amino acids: CASSQGSRRTGELFF. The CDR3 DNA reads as TGTGCCAGCAGCCAAGGCAGTCGTCGCACCGGGGAGCTGTTTTTT.

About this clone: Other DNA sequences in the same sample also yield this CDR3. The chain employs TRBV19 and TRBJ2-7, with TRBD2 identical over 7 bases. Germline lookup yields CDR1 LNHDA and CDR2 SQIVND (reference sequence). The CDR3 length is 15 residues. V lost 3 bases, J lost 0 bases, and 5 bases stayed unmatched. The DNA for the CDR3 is TGTGCCAGTAGTATGGGCGGGGGAGGCTCCTACGAGCAGTACTTC. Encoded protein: CASSMGGGGSYEQYF.

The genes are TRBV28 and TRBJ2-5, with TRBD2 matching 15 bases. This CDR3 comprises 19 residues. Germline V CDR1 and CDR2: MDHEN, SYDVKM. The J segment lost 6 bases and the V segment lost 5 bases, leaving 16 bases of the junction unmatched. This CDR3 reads CASSPTSGLAGGPRKTQYF. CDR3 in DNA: TGTGCCAGCAGTCCCACTTCAGGACTAGCGGGAGGGCCCAGGAAGACCCAGTACTTC.

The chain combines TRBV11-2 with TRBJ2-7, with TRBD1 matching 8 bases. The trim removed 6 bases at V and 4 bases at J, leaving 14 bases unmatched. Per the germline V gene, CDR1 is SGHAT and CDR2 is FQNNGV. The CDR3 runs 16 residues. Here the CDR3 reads CASRNLGTGTSYEQYF. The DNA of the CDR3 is TGTGCCAGCAGGAACCTGGGGACAGGCACCTCTTACGAGCAGTACTTC.

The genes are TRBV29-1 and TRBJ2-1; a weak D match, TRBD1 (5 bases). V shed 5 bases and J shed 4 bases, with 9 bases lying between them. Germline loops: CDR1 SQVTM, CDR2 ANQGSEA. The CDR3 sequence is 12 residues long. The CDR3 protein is CSVRKGYNEQFF. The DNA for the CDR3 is TGCAGCGTTCGGAAGGGGTACAATGAGCAGTTCTTC.

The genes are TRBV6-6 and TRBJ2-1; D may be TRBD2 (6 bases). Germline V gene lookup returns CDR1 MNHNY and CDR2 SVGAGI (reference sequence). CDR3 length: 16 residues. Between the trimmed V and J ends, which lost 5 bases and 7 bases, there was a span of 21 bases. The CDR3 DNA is TGTGCCAGCAGTCGACCGGGACTCCGCCAGGGTAATGAGCAGTTCTTC. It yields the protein CASSRPGLRQGNEQFF.

CDR3 sequence: CASSPRLGLTYEQYF. In DNA, the CDR3 is TGTGCCAGCTCACCACGACTAGGCCTAACCTACGAGCAGTACTTC. The V call is TRBV18, the J call TRBJ2-7, with TRBD2 as a possible D gene (6 bases). The CDR3 has 15 residues. V lost 1 base, J lost 2 bases, and 12 bases lay in between. CDR1 and CDR2 from the germline V gene are KGHSH and LQKENI.

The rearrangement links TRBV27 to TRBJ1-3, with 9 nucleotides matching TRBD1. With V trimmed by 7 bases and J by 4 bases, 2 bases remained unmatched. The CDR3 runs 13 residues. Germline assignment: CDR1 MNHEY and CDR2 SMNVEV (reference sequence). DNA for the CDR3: TGTGCCAGCAAGGACAGGGGCGGAAACACCATATATTTT. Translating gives CASKDRGGNTIYF.

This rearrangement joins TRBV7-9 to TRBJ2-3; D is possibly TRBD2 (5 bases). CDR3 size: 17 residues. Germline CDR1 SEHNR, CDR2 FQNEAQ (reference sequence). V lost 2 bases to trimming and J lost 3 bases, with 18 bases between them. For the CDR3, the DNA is TGTGCCAGCAGCTTAAACGCTCCGGGAAATGTGACAGATACGCAGTATTTT. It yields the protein CASSLNAPGNVTDTQYF.

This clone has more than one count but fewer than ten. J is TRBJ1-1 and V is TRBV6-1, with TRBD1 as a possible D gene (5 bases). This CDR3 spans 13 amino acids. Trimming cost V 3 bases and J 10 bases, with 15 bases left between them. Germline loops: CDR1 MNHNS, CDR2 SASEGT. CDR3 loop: CASSETVARVAFF. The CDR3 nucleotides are TGTGCCAGCAGTGAGACAGTAGCCAGAGTAGCTTTCTTT.

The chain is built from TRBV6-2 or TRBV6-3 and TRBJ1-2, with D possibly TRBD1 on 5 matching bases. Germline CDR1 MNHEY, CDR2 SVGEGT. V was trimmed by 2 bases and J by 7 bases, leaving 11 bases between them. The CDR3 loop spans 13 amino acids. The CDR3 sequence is CASSYPQGSGYTF. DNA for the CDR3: TGTGCCAGCAGTTACCCCCAGGGTTCTGGCTACACCTTC.

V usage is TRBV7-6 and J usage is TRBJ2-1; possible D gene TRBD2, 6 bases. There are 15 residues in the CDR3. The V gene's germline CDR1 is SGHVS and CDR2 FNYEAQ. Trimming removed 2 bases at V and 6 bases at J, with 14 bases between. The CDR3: CASSLRVRDLNEQFF. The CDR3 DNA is TGTGCCAGCAGCTTACGCGTGCGGGACCTCAATGAGCAGTTCTTC.

The CDR3 reads CASSLADGGYNEQFF. CDR3 sequence (DNA): TGTGCCAGCAGCTTAGCGGATGGAGGATACAATGAGCAGTTCTTC. The rearrangement uses TRBV7-2 and TRBJ2-1; tentatively, D is TRBD2 (5 bases). The CDR3 runs 15 residues. V was trimmed by 0 bases and J by 4 bases, leaving 10 bases between them. Germline CDR1 SGHTA, CDR2 FQGNSA.